Each of the 6 T cell receptor beta chains below was sequenced from the same sample in a study of CD8 T cells in Susac syndrome. RNA totalling roughly 0.5 to 1 ug underwent reverse transcription with random hexamers. One entry per CDR3 protein, called by TCRdb with MiXCR from the immunoSEQ multiplex PCR reads. Of about 73,000 distinct CDR3 sequences in the sample, about 95% were seen once. Sequenced material: CD8+ T cells from PBMCs. The source of these receptors is a human donor with multiple sclerosis.

V usage is TRBV18 and J usage is TRBJ2-1; TRBD2 agrees at 10 bases. Germline assignment: CDR1 KGHSH and CDR2 LQKENI. V shed 6 bases and J 10 bases; nucleotides not matched to a gene: 21. The CDR3 runs 18 residues. The CDR3 here is CASSNLGASGSPSSEQFF. The CDR3 bases are TGTGCCAGCTCGAACTTGGGGGCTAGCGGGAGCCCGTCTAGCGAGCAGTTCTTC.

The chain carries TRBV29-1 and TRBJ2-7; 10 positions agree with TRBD2. Unmatched junction bases numbered 6, after V lost 4 bases and J lost 3 bases. Germline V gene data show CDR1 as SQVTM and CDR2 as ANQGSEA. This CDR3 is 14 amino acids long. This CDR3 reads CSVVSGGVFYEQYF. The CDR3 DNA reads as TGCAGCGTTGTAAGCGGGGGGGTGTTCTACGAGCAGTACTTC.

V and J are TRBV27 and TRBJ2-1, with 9 bases lining up with TRBD2. The CDR3 consists of 14 residues. Germline V gene data show CDR1 as MNHEY and CDR2 as SMNVEV (reference sequence). V was pared by 10 bases and J by 4 bases, with 8 bases of the junction left unmatched. The CDR3 DNA reads as TGTGCCACTACCGGGACTAGCCCTTACAATGAGCAGTTCTTC. Translating gives CATTGTSPYNEQFF.

This clonotype has just one count. The rearrangement links TRBV2 to TRBJ1-1; D unclear. Per germline, CDR1 SNHLY and CDR2 FYNNEI. The CDR3 runs 14 residues. V was clipped by 1 base and J by 1 base, with 7 bases between them. The DNA of the CDR3 is TGTGCCAGCAGTGAAGGCTCGGGGAACACTGAAGCTTTCTTT. Protein product: CASSEGSGNTEAFF.

The chain links TRBV6-1 to TRBJ1-5; D is undetermined. Trimming removed 2 bases at V and 6 bases at J, with 2 bases between. This CDR3 is built from 11 residues. Germline loops: CDR1 MNHNS, CDR2 SASEGT. The CDR3 loop is CASSESQPQHF. CDR3 nucleotides: TGTGCCAGCAGTGAAAGTCAGCCCCAGCATTTT.

The V call is TRBV7-9, the J call TRBJ2-4; 9 bases align to TRBD1. J lost 3 bases, V lost 2 bases, and 11 bases had no gene match. The CDR3 spans 18 residues. CDR1 and CDR2 (germline): SEHNR, FQNEAQ (reference sequence). The DNA for the CDR3 is TGTGCCAGCAGCTTATATGCCGGGACAGGGACATTCAAAAACATTCAGTACTTC. Translated, it gives CASSLYAGTGTFKNIQYF.